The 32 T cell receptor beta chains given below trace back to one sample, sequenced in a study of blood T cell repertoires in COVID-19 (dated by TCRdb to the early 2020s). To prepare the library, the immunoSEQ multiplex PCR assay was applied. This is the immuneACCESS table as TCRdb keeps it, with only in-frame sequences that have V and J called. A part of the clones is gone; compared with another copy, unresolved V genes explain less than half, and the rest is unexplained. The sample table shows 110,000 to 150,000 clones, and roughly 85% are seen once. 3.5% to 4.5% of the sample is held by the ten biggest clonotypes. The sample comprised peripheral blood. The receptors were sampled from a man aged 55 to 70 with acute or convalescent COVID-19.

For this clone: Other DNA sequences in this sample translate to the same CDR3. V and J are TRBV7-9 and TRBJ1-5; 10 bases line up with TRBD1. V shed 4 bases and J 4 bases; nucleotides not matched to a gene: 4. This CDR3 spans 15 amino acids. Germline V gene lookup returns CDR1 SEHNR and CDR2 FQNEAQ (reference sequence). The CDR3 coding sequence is TGTGCCAGCAGCTGGGGACAGGGGTCGAATCAGCCCCAGCATTTT. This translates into CASSWGQGSNQPQHF.

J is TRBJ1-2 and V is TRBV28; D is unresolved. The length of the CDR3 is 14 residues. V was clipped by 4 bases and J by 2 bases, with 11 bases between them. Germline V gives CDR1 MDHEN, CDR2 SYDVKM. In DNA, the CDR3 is TGTGCCAGCAGTTCCACCTGGAGGAACTATGGCTACACCTTC. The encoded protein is CASSSTWRNYGYTF.

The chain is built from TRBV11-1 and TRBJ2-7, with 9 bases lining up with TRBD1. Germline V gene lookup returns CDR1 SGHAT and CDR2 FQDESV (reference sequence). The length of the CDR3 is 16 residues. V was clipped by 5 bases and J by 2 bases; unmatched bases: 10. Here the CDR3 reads CASSQPGTGKPYEQYF. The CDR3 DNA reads TGTGCCAGCAGCCAACCGGGGACAGGGAAGCCCTACGAGCAGTACTTC. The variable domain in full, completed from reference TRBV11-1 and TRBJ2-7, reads EAEVAQSPRYKITEKSQAVAFWCDPISGHATLYWYRQILGQGPELLVQFQDESVVDDSQLPKDRFSAERLKGVDSTLKIQPAELGDSAMYLCASSQPGTGKPYEQYFGPGTRLTVT.

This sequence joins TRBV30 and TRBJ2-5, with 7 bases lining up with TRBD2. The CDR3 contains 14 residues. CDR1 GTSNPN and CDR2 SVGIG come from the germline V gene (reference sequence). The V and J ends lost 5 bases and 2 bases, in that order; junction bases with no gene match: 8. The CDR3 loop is CAWGGAGRQETQYF. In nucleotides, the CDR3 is TGTGCCTGGGGAGGAGCGGGACGTCAAGAGACCCAGTACTTC.

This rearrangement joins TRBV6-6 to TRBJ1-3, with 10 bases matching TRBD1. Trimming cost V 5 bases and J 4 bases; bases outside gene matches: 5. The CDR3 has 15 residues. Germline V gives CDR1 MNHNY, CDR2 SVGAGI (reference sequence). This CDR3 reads CASSRGQGRGNTIYF. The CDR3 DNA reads TGTGCCAGCAGTCGGGGACAGGGGAGGGGAAACACCATATATTTT.

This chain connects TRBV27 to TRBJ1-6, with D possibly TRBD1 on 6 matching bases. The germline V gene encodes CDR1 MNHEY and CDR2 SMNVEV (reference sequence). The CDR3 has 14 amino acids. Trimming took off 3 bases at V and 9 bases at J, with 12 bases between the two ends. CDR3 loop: CASSFRQGISPLHF. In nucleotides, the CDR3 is TGTGCCAGCAGTTTTAGGCAGGGGATTTCACCCCTCCACTTT.

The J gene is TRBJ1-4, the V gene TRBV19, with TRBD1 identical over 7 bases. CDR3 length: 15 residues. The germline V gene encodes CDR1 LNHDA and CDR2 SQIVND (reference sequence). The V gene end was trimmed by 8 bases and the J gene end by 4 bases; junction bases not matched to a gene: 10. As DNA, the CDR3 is TGTGCCAGTGGAGGGACAGTGGCCATTAATGAAAAACTGTTTTTT. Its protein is CASGGTVAINEKLFF.

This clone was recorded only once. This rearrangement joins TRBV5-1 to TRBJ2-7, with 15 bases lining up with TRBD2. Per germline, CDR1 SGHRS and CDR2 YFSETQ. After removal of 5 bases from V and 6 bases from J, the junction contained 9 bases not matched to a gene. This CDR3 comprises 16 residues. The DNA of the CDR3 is TGCGCCAGCAGTAACGGACTAGCGGGAGGGCCTCCCGAGCAGTACTTC. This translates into CASSNGLAGGPPEQYF.

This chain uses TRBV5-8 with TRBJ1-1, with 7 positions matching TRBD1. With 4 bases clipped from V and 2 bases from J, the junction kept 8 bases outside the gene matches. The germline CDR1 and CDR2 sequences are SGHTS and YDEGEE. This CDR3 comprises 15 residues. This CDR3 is CASSETGYGNTEAFF. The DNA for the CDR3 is TGTGCCAGCAGCGAGACAGGGTACGGAAACACTGAAGCTTTCTTT.

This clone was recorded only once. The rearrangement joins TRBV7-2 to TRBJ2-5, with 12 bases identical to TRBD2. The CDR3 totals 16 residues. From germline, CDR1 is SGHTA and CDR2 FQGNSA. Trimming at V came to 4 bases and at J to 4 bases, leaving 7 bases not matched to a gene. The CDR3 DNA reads TGTGCCAGCAGCTCAAAGGCGGGACTAGCGGGAGAGACCCAGTACTTC. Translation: CASSSKAGLAGETQYF.

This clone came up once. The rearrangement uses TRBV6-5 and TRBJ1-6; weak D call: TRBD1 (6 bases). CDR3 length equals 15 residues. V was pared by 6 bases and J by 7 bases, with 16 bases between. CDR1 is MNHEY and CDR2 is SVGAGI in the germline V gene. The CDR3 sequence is CASSLSGVGNSPLHF. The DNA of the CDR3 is TGTGCCAGCAGCCTTTCAGGGGTTGGCAATTCACCCCTCCACTTT.

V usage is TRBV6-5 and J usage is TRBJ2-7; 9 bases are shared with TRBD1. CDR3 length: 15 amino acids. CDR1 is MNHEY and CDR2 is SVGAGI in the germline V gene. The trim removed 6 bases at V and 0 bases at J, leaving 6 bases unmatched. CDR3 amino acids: CASRPGTGNSYEQYF. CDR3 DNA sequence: TGTGCCAGCAGGCCCGGGACAGGGAACTCCTACGAGCAGTACTTC.

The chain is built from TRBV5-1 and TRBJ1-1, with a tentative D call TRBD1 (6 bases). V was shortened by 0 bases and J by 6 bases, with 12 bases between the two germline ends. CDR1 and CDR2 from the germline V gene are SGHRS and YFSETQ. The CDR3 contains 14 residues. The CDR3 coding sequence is TGCGCCAGCAGCTTGGCCGGGCAGGGGTCTGAAGCTTTCTTT. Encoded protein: CASSLAGQGSEAFF.

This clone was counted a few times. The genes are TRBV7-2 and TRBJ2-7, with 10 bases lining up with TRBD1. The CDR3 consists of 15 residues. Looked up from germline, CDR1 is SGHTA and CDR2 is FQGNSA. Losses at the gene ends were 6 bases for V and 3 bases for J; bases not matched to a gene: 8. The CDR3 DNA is TGTGCCAGCAGTCAAGACAGGGGGCTTTTCTACGAGCAGTACTTC. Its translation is CASSQDRGLFYEQYF.

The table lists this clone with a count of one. The CDR3 DNA follows: TGTGCCAGCAGCGCAGGGACAGGGCCCGGGGAGCTGTTTTTT. This encodes CASSAGTGPGELFF. V is TRBV9 and J is TRBJ2-2, with 9 nucleotides matching TRBD1. Germline lookup yields CDR1 SGDLS and CDR2 YYNGEE. This CDR3 spans 14 amino acids. Germline trimming cut 3 bases from V and 6 bases from J; bases unmatched to any gene: 3.

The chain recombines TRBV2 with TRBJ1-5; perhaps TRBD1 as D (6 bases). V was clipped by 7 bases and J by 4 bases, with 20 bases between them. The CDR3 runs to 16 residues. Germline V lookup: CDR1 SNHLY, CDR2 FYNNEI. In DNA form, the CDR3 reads TGTGCCAGCATTGGAGGAGAAGGGAGGGGGAATCAGCCCCAGCATTTT. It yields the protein CASIGGEGRGNQPQHF.

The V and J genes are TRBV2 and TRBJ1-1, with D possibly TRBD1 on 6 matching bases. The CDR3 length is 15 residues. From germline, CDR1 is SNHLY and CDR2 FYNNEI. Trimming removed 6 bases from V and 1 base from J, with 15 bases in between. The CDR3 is CASREQGLANTEAFF. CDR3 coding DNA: TGTGCCAGCAGGGAACAGGGACTAGCGAACACTGAAGCTTTCTTT. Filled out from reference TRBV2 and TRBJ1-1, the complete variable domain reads EPEVTQTPSHQVTQMGQEVILRCVPISNHLYFYWYRQILGQKVEFLVSFYNNEISEKSEIFDDQFSVERPDGSNFTLKIRSTKLEDSAMYFCASREQGLANTEAFFGQGTRLTVV.

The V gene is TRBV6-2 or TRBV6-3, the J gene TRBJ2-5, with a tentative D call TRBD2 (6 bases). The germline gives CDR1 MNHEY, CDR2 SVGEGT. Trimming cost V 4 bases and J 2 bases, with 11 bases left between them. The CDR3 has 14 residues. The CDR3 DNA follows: TGTGCCAGCAGTTTTTGGGGGGAGCAAGAGACCCAGTACTTC. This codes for CASSFWGEQETQYF.

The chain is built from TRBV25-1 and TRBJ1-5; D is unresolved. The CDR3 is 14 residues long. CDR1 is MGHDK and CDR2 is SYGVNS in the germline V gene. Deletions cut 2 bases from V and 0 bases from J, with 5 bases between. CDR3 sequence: CASSEAVSNQPQHF. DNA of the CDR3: TGTGCCAGCAGTGAAGCAGTTAGCAATCAGCCCCAGCATTTT.

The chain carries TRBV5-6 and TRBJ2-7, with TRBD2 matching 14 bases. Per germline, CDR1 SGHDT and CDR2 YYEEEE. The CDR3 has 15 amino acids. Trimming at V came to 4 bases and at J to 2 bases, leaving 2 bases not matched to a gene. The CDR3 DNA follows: TGTGCCAGCAGCGCGGGACTAGCGGGAGCCTACGAGCAGTACTTC. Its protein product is CASSAGLAGAYEQYF.

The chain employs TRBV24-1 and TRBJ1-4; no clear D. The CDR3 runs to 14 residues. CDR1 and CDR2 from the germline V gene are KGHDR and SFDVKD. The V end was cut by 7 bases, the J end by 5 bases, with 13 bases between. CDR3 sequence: CATSAGERNEKLFF. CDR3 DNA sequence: TGTGCCACCAGCGCTGGGGAGCGAAATGAAAAACTGTTTTTT.

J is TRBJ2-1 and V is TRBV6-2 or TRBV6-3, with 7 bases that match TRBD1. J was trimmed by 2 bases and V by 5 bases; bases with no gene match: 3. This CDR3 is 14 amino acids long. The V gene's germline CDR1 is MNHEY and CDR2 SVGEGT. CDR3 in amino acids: CASSAGTAYNEQFF. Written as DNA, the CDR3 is TGTGCCAGCAGTGCCGGGACAGCCTACAATGAGCAGTTCTTC.

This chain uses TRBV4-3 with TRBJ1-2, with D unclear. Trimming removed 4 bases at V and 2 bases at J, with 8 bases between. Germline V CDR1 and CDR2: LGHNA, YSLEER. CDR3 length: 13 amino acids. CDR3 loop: CASSPQSNYGYTF. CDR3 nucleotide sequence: TGCGCCAGCAGCCCCCAGTCAAACTATGGCTACACCTTC.

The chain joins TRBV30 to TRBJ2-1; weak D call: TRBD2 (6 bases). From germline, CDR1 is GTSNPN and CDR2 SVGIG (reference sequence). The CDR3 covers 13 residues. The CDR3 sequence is CGGAAGLRGEQFF. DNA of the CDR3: TGTGGGGGCGCGGCGGGCCTGCGGGGTGAGCAGTTCTTC.

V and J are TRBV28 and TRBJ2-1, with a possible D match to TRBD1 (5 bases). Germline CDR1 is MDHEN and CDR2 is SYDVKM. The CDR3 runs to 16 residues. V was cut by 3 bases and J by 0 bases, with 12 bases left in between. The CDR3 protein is CASSFRGRSSYNEQFF. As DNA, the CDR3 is TGTGCCAGCAGTTTTAGGGGCAGGAGCTCCTACAATGAGCAGTTCTTC.

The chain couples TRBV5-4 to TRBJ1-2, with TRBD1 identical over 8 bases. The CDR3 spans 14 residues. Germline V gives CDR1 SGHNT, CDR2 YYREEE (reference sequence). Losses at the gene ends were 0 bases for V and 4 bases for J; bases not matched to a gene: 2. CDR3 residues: CASSLDGTGYGYTF. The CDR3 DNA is TGTGCCAGCAGCTTGGACGGGACAGGCTATGGCTACACCTTC.

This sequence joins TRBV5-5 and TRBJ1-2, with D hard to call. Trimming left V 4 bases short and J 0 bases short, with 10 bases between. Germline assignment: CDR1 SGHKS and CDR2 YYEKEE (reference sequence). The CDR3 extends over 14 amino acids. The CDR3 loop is CASSPGLSNYGYTF. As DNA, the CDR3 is TGTGCCAGCAGCCCCGGACTCTCTAACTATGGCTACACCTTC.

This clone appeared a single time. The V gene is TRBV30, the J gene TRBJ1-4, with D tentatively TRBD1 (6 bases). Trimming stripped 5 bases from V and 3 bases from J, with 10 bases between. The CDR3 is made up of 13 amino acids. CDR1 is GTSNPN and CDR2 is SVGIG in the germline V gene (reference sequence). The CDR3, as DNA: TGTGCCTGGGCTAGACAGGCTAATGAAAAACTGTTTTTT. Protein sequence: CAWARQANEKLFF. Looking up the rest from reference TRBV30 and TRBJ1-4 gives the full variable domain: SQTIHQWPATLVQPVGSPLSLECTVEGTSNPNLYWYRQAAGRGLQLLFYSVGIGQISSEVPQNLSASRPQDRQFILSSKKLLLSDSGFYLCAWARQANEKLFFGSGTQLSVL.

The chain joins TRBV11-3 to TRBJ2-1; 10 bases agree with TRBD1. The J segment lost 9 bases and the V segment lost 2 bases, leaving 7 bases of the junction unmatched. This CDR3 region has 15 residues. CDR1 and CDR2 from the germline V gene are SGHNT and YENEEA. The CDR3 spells CASSLIGQGGSEQFF. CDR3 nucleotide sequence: TGTGCCAGCAGCTTAATCGGACAGGGGGGGAGTGAGCAGTTCTTC.

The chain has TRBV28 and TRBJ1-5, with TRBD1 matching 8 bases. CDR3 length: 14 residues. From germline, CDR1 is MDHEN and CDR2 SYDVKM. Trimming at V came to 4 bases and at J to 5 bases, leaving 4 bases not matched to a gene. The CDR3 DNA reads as TGTGCCAGCAGTTCCTTCAGGGGGCATCAGCCCCAGCATTTT. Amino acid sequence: CASSSFRGHQPQHF. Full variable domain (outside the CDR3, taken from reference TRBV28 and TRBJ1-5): DVKVTQSSRYLVKRTGEKVFLECVQDMDHENMFWYRQDPGLGLRLIYFSYDVKMKEKGDIPEGYSVSREKKERFSLILESASTNQTSMYLCASSSFRGHQPQHFGDGTRLSIL.

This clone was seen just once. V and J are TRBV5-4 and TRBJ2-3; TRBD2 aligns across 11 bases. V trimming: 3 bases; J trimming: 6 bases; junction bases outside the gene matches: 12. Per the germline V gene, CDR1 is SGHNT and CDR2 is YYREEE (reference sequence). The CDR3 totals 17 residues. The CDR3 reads CASSSILTSGSADTQYF. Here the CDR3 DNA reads TGTGCCAGCAGCTCCATTTTAACTAGCGGGAGTGCCGATACGCAGTATTTT.

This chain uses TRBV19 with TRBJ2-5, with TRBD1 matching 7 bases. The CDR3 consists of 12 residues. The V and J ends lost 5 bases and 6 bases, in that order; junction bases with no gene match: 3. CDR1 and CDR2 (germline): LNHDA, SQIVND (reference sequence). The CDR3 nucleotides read TGTGCCAGTAGTTTGACAGGGAAGACCCAGTACTTC. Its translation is CASSLTGKTQYF.